This T cell receptor (beta chain) appears in the sequencing data of a study of shared clonotypes between healthy human individuals. Study information: In total, the donors were a couple of women and a few men aged 18 to 49.

With respect to this clone: What it recognizes is unknown.

In germline, CDR1 is MDHEN, CDR2 SYDVKM. Trimming took 11 bases from V and 3 from J; bases not matched to a gene: 7. The CDR3 sequence is 13 residues long. Sequenced by immunoSEQ multiplex PCR; TCRdb stores in-frame clones only, minus some. The sample includes roughly 640,000 clones, around 74% seen only once; the top ten take over 1.5%. Study-wide findings and caveats: Across subsets, estimated richness was generally greater for naive than for memory populations. A handful of donors shared approximately 5% of their naive CD4 clonotypes.

A split of CD4+ cells into CD45RA+ naive and CD45RA-negative memory subsets was performed. V and J are TRBV28 and TRBJ2-1; 7 bases fit TRBD1. The TCR comes from a woman aged 25 to 39 in good health. Sequencing was done on a sample of memory CD4+ T cells sorted from blood. Subset reported: CD45RA-negative fraction. The CDR3 region is CAGSGQFYNEQFF. The CDR3 coding sequence is TGTGCCGGATCGGGACAGTTCTACAATGAGCAGTTCTTC.